The source of this T cell receptor (beta chain) is a study of identical twins. Points from the study as a whole: Beta out-of-frame sequences showed weaker excess twin sharing. The study drew conclusions from cross-sectional statistical analysis, not from following the same donors.

Points on this clonotype: Its antigen is unknown.

Template switching, a step in the protocol, added a universal primer site, and cDNA carried unique molecular identifiers. TCRdb called the 5' RACE reads again in MiXCR, with one record for every CDR3 protein. The table records just under 550,000 distinct CDR3 sequences, roughly 15% of them present only once. CDR1 is SGHTA, CDR2 FQGTGA, per germline. There are 15 residues in the CDR3. V was shortened by 7 bases and J by 3 bases, with 18 bases between the two germline ends. These data also featured in a second study, about yellow fever vaccine responses in identical twins.

This TCR was sampled from a woman aged 18-29 years in good health. The material sequenced was CD4+ T cells sorted from blood. The chain joins TRBV7-3 to TRBJ1-2; D remains unclear. CDR3 DNA sequence: TGTGCCAGCATTGAAGTCGCAGTCGCTTACTATGGCTACACCTTC. The encoded protein is CASIEVAVAYYGYTF.